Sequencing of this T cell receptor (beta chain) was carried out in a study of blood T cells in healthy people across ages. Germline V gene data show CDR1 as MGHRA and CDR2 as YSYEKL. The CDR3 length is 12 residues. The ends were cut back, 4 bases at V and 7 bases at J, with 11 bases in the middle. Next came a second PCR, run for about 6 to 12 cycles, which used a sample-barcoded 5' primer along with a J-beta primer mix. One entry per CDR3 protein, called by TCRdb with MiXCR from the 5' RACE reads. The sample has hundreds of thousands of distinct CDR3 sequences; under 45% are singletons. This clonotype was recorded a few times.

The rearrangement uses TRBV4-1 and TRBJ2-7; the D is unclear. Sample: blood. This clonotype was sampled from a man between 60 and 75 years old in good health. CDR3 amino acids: CASSLVMGEQYF. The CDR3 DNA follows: TGCGCCAGCAGCCTCGTTATGGGGGAGCAGTACTTC.